Each of the 11 T cell receptor beta chains below was sequenced from the same sample in a study of OX40 agonist ivuxolimab in advanced cancers. Sequenced by immunoSEQ multiplex PCR; TCRdb stores in-frame clones only, minus some. The sample has about 30,000 clones; 84% are singletons. Sample: CD4+ or CD8+ T cells sorted from blood, taken in a trial of the OX40 agonist ivuxolimab. The receptor set was obtained from an adult with an advanced solid tumor such as melanoma, head and neck, liver or kidney cancer.

The V and J genes are TRBV28 and TRBJ1-2; D gene ambiguous. Germline V gene data show CDR1 as MDHEN and CDR2 as SYDVKM. There are 13 residues in the CDR3. Trimming removed 10 bases at V and 3 bases at J, with 15 bases between. Written as DNA, the CDR3 is TGTGCCACCAACCCGGGTCTATACTATGGCTACACCTTC. It is translated as CATNPGLYYGYTF.

This chain uses TRBV19 with TRBJ2-2; tentative D call: TRBD1 (5 bases). Germline-derived CDR1 and CDR2 are LNHDA and SQIVND (reference sequence). This CDR3 has 14 amino acids. V was trimmed by 5 bases and J by 0 bases, leaving 7 bases between them. The CDR3 region is CASSWGPNTGELFF. As DNA, the CDR3 is TGTGCCAGTAGTTGGGGCCCGAACACCGGGGAGCTGTTTTTT.

This rearrangement joins TRBV19 to TRBJ2-7, with TRBD1 matching over 10 bases. The germline V gene encodes CDR1 LNHDA and CDR2 SQIVND (reference sequence). V lost 6 bases to trimming and J lost 5 bases; unmatched junction nucleotides: 10. This CDR3 is 15 amino acids long. The CDR3 nucleotides read TGTGCCAGTAGCACGACAGGGGGCCTCTTCGACGAGCAGTACTTC. Protein sequence: CASSTTGGLFDEQYF.

This sequence joins TRBV30 and TRBJ2-1; 8 bases map to TRBD1. The V and J ends lost 0 bases and 3 bases, in that order; junction bases with no gene match: 7. Germline CDR1 reads GTSNPN; CDR2 reads SVGIG (reference sequence). CDR3 length: 16 amino acids. Here the CDR3 DNA reads TGTGCCTGGAGTGTACGGTCAGGACAGGGCTACAATGAGCAGTTCTTC. The encoded protein is CAWSVRSGQGYNEQFF.

The chain uses TRBV19 and TRBJ1-5; the match to TRBD1 covers 11 bases. The CDR3 is made up of 15 amino acids. The V segment lost 3 bases and the J segment 5 bases; nucleotides outside the gene matches: 3. Germline V lookup: CDR1 LNHDA, CDR2 SQIVND (reference sequence). CDR3 DNA: TGTGCCAGTAGTATTCGGACAGGGGGCGATCAGCCCCAGCATTTT. Its translation: CASSIRTGGDQPQHF.

This sequence joins TRBV4-1 and TRBJ2-5, with D unclear. The CDR3 loop spans 16 amino acids. Germline CDR1 reads MGHRA; CDR2 reads YSYEKL. The V gene lost 1 base and the J gene lost 5 bases, with 17 bases spanning the gap. CDR3 sequence reads: CASSQADDSLRETQYF. The CDR3 bases are TGCGCCAGCAGCCAAGCGGACGACTCCCTACGGGAGACCCAGTACTTC.

The chain couples TRBV19 to TRBJ2-3; D is uncertain. Germline CDR1 reads LNHDA; CDR2 reads SQIVND (reference sequence). The CDR3 contains 12 residues. Trimming shortened V by 5 bases and J by 11 bases, and 14 bases separated the two germline ends. CDR3: CASSPTGNRQYF. The CDR3 bases are TGTGCCAGTAGTCCGACGGGTAACAGGCAGTATTTT.

In this sample, this clone turned up once. This rearrangement joins TRBV27 to TRBJ2-1, with 15 bases lining up with TRBD2. After removal of 3 bases from V and 3 bases from J, the junction contained 12 bases not matched to a gene. This CDR3 has 20 amino acids. From germline, CDR1 is MNHEY and CDR2 SMNVEV (reference sequence). The CDR3, as DNA: TGTGCCAGCAGTTTTAACCCCGGGACTAGCGGGAGGTTTAACTACAATGAGCAGTTCTTC. Amino acids: CASSFNPGTSGRFNYNEQFF.

The rearrangement links TRBV29-1 to TRBJ2-7; the D is unclear. CDR1 is SQVTM and CDR2 is ANQGSEA in the germline V gene. V lost 4 bases and J 3 bases, leaving 10 bases between the germline ends. This CDR3 comprises 12 residues. CDR3 nucleotide sequence: TGCAGCGTTGTTATTGGGTACTACGAGCAGTACTTC. Amino acid sequence: CSVVIGYYEQYF.

The chain uses TRBV6-5 and TRBJ1-2, with D hard to call. Trimming shortened V by 5 bases and J by 4 bases, and 17 bases separated the two germline ends. The V gene's germline CDR1 is MNHEY and CDR2 SVGAGI. The CDR3 runs to 15 residues. The CDR3 loop reads CASSPPGERLYGYTF. The CDR3 nucleotides are TGTGCCAGCAGTCCCCCGGGCGAGCGACTCTATGGCTACACCTTC.

This chain connects TRBV10-3 to TRBJ1-1; 7 positions agree with TRBD1. This CDR3 has 17 residues. V trimming: 3 bases; J trimming: 0 bases; junction bases outside the gene matches: 10. Germline V gene sequence: CDR1 ENHRY, CDR2 SYGVKD. The CDR3 here is CAISELGGEILNTEAFF. Written as DNA, the CDR3 is TGTGCCATCAGTGAATTAGGGGGCGAAATTTTGAACACTGAAGCTTTCTTT.